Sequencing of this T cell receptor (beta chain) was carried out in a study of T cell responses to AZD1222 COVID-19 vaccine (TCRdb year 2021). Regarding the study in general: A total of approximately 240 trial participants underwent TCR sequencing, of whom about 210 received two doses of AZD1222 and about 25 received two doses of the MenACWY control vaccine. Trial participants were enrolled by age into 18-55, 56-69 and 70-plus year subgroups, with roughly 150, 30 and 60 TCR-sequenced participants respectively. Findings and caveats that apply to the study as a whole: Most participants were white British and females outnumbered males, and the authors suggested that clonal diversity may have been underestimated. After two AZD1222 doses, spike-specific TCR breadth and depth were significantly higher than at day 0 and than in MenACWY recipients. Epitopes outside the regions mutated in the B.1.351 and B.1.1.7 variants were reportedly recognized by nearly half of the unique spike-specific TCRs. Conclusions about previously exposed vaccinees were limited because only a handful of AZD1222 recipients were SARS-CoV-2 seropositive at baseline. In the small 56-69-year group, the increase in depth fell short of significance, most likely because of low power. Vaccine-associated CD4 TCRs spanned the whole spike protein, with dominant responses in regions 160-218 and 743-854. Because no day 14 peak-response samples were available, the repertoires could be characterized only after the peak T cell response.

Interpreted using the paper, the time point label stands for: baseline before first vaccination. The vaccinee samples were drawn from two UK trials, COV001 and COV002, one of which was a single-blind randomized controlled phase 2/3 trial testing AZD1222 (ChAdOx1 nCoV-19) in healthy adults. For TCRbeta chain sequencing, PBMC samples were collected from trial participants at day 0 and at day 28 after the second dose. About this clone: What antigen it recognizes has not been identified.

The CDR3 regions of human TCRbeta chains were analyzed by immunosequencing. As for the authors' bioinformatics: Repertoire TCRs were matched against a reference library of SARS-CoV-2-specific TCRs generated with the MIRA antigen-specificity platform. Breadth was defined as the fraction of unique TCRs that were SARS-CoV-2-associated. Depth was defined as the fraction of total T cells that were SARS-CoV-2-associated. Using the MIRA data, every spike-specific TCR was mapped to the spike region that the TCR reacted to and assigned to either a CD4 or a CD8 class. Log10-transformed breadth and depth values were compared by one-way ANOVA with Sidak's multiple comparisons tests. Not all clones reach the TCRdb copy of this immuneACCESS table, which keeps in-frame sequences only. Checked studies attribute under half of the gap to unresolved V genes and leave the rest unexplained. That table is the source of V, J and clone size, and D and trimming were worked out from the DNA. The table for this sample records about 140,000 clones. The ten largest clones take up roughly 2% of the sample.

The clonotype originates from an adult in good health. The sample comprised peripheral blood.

The encoded CDR3 is CASSIQGVGWNQPQHF. The nucleotide sequence reads TGTGCCAGCAGCATCCAGGGGGTAGGTTGGAATCAGCCCCAGCATTTT. The chain employs TRBV7-2 and TRBJ1-5; 7 nucleotides in the junction match TRBD1. As encoded in the germline V gene, CDR1 is SGHTA while CDR2 is FQGNSA. Relative to germline, V is missing 5 bases and J is missing 4 bases, with 11 bases of the junction outside any gene match. Counted from cysteine to phenylalanine, this CDR3 has 16 amino acids. The retained sequence is limited to the CDR3, 48 bases, with the frame set at the first base.